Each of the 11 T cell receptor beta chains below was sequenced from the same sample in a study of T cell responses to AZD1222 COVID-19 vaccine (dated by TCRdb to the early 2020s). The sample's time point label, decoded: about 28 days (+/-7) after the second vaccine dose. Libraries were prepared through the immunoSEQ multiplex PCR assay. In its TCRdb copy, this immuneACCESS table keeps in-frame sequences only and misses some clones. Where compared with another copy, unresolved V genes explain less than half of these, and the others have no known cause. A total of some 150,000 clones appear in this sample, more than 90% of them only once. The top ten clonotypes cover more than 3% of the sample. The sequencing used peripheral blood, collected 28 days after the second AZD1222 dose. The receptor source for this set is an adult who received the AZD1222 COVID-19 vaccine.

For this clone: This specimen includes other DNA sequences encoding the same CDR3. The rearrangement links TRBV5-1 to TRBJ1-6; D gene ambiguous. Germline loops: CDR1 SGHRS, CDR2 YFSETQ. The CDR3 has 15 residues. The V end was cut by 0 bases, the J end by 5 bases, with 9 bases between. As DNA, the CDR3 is TGCGCCAGCAGCTTGGGGACGGGTAATAATTCACCCCTCCACTTT. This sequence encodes CASSLGTGNNSPLHF.

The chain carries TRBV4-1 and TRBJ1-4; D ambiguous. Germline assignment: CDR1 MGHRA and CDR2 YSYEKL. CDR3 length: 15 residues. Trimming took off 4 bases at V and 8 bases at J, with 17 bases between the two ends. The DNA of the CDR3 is TGCGCCAGCAGCCGCCAGATTCTAGCGGAGGAAAAACTGTTTTTT. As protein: CASSRQILAEEKLFF.

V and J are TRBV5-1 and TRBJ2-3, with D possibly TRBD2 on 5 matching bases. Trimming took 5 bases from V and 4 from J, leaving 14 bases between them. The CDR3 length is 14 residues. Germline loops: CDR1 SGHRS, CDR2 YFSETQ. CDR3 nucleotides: TGCGCCAGCAGTTACGCACTAGACCCAGATACGCAGTATTTT. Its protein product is CASSYALDPDTQYF.

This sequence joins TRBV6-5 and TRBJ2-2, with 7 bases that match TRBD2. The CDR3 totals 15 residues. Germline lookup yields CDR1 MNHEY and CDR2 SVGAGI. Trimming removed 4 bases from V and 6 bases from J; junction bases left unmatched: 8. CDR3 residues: CASSFASGASGELFF. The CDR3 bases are TGTGCCAGCAGTTTCGCGAGCGGGGCGTCCGGGGAGCTGTTTTTT.

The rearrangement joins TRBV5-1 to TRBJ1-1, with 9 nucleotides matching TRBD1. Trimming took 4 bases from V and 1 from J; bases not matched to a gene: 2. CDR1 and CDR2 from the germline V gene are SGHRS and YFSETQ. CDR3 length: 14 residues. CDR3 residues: CASSKTGGNTEAFF. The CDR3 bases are TGCGCCAGCAGCAAGACAGGGGGGAACACTGAAGCTTTCTTT.

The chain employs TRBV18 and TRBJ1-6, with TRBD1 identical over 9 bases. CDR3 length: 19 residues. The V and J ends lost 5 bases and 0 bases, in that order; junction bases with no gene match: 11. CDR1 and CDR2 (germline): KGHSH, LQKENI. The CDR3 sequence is CASSIRDRALSSYNSPLHF. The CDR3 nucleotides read TGTGCCAGCTCAATCCGGGACAGGGCCCTCAGCTCCTATAATTCACCCCTCCACTTT.

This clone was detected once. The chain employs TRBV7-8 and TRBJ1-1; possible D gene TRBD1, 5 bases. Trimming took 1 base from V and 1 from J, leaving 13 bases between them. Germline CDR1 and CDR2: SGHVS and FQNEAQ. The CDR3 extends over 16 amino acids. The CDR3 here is CASSLGTRGTNTEAFF. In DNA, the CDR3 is TGTGCCAGCAGCTTAGGAACAAGAGGGACGAACACTGAAGCTTTCTTT.

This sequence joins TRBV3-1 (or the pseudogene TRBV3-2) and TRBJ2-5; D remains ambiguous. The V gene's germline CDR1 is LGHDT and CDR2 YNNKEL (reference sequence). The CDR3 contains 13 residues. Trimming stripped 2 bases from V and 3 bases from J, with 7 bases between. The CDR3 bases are TGTGCCAGCAGCCAATTCCTAAAAGAGACCCAGTACTTC. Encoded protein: CASSQFLKETQYF.

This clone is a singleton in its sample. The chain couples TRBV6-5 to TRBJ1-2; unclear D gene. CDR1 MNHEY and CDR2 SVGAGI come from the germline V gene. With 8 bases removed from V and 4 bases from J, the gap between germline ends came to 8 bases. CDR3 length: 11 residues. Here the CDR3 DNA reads TGTGCCAGCTCTAATGGCTATGGCTACACCTTC. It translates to CASSNGYGYTF.

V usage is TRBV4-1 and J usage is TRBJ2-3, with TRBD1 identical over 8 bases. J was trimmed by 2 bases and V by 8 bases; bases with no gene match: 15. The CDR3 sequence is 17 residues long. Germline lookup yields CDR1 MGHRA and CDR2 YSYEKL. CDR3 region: CASRGRRTGIVTDTQYF. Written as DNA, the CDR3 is TGCGCCAGCCGGGGCCGAAGGACAGGGATTGTCACAGATACGCAGTATTTT.

The CDR3 protein is CASSPRDTSTDTQYF. DNA of the CDR3: TGTGCCAGCAGCCCGAGGGATACTAGCACAGATACGCAGTATTTT. The chain carries TRBV7-2 and TRBJ2-3, with TRBD2 as a possible D gene (5 bases). Trimming took off 5 bases at V and 0 bases at J, with 12 bases between the two ends. CDR1 is SGHTA, CDR2 FQGNSA, per germline. CDR3 length: 15 residues. The full variable domain, rest sourced from reference TRBV7-2 and TRBJ2-3, is GAGVSQSPSNKVTEKGKDVELRCDPISGHTALYWYRQSLGQGLEFLIYFQGNSAPDKSGLPSDRFSAERTGGSVSTLTIQRTQQEDSAVYLCASSPRDTSTDTQYFGPGTRLTVL.